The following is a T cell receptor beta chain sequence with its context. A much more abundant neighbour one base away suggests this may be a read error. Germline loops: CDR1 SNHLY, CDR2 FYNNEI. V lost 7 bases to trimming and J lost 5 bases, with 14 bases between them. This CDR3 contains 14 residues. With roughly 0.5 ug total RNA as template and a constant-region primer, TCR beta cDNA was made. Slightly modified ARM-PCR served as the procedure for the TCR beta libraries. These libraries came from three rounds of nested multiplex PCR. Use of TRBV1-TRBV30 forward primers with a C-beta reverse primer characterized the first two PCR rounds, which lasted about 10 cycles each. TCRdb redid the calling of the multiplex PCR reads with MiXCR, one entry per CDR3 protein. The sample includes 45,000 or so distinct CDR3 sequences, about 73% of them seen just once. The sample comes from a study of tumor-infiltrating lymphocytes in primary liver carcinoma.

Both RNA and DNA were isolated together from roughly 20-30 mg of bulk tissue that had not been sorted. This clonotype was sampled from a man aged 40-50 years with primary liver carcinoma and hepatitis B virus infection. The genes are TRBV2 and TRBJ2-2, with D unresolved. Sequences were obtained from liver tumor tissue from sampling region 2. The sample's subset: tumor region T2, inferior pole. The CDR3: CASIKPTGTGELFF. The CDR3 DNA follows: TGTGCCAGCATAAAACCAACCGGGACCGGGGAGCTGTTTTTT.